The 30 T cell receptor beta chains below all came from one sample that was sequenced in a study of response to subunit inactivated influenza vaccine (dated by TCRdb to 2016 to 2019). Library creation used RT-PCR. Reads for this sample came from an Illumina HiSeq 2500. TCRdb took the public reads, trimmed them with fastp at Q25, ran MiXCR for clone calling and kept in-frame beta chains. Rows are unified per CDR3 protein, each entry keeping the most common DNA and genes. This sample is represented by 550,000 to 800,000 distinct CDR3 sequences; around a sixth of them were singletons. The ten largest clones add up to more than 9% of the sample. The sequences come from PBMCs from blood, collected roughly 13 days after vaccination. The receptors here all came from a man aged 50 to 59 who received an inactivated influenza vaccine. Donor details come from another sample of the same person, matched by shared clones.

The chain combines TRBV3-1 with TRBJ1-6, with a weak D call TRBD1 (6 bases). Trimming took 4 bases from V and 5 from J, leaving 12 bases between them. The V gene's germline CDR1 is LGHDT and CDR2 YNNKEL (reference sequence). The CDR3 spans 15 residues. The CDR3 DNA reads as TGTGCCAGCAGCCTCGGGACACAAAATAATTCACCCCTCCACTTT. This sequence encodes CASSLGTQNNSPLHF.

The chain employs TRBV5-1 and TRBJ1-5, with a possible D match to TRBD1 (5 bases). Germline V gene lookup returns CDR1 SGHRS and CDR2 YFSETQ. The CDR3 runs 15 residues. V dropped 4 bases and J dropped 5 bases, with 16 bases sitting between them. The CDR3 DNA reads TGCGCCAGCAGCCCGGGACCTGGACGGTATCAGCCCCAGCATTTT. Protein: CASSPGPGRYQPQHF.

This clonotype has a handful of counts. The V call is TRBV5-4, the J call TRBJ1-1; 10 nucleotides agree with TRBD1. Germline V gene data show CDR1 as SGHNT and CDR2 as YYREEE (reference sequence). This CDR3 region has 15 residues. Unmatched junction bases numbered 4, after V lost 4 bases and J lost 1 base. This chain's CDR3 is CASSETGGWNTEAFF. In nucleotides, the CDR3 is TGTGCCAGCAGCGAGACAGGGGGCTGGAACACTGAAGCTTTCTTT.

Only a few counts were recorded for this clonotype. V and J are TRBV30 and TRBJ1-5; D possibly corresponds to TRBD1 (5 bases). CDR1 and CDR2 (germline): GTSNPN, SVGIG (reference sequence). The V and J ends lost 0 bases and 2 bases respectively, with 11 bases between them. CDR3 size: 15 residues. DNA for the CDR3: TGTGCCTGGAGTGTACACATAGGGGGCAATCAGCCCCAGCATTTT. Protein: CAWSVHIGGNQPQHF. Combining the CDR3 with reference TRBV30 and TRBJ1-5 gives the whole variable domain SQTIHQWPATLVQPVGSPLSLECTVEGTSNPNLYWYRQAAGRGLQLLFYSVGIGQISSEVPQNLSASRPQDRQFILSSKKLLLSDSGFYLCAWSVHIGGNQPQHFGDGTRLSIL.

This clonotype has more than one count but fewer than ten. The chain recombines TRBV6-5 with TRBJ2-6; D might be TRBD2 (7 bases). The CDR3 has 18 amino acids. V was cut by 0 bases and J by 0 bases, with 12 bases left in between. From germline, CDR1 is MNHEY and CDR2 SVGAGI. The CDR3 nucleotides are TGTGCCAGCAGTTACTCCGGGGGGCTGGGCTCTGGGGCCAACGTCCTGACTTTC. The encoded protein is CASSYSGGLGSGANVLTF.

J is TRBJ2-7 and V is TRBV4-1; 8 nucleotides line up with TRBD1. This CDR3 spans 15 amino acids. With V trimmed by 3 bases and J by 1 base, 5 bases remained unmatched. Germline V gene lookup returns CDR1 MGHRA and CDR2 YSYEKL. This CDR3 is CASSQRGQESYEQYF. CDR3 in DNA: TGCGCCAGCAGCCAGAGGGGACAGGAGTCCTACGAGCAGTACTTC.

The chain combines TRBV5-1 with TRBJ1-5; D possibly corresponds to TRBD1 (5 bases). Germline CDR1 SGHRS, CDR2 YFSETQ. This CDR3 comprises 15 residues. V was pared by 3 bases and J by 0 bases, with 10 bases between. CDR3 in DNA: TGCGCCAGCAGCTGGGACGGAGATAGCAATCAGCCCCAGCATTTT. Protein product: CASSWDGDSNQPQHF.

There are a few counts of this clonotype. V usage is TRBV12-3 or TRBV12-4 and J usage is TRBJ2-5; D might be TRBD1 (6 bases). Trimming removed 6 bases at V and 3 bases at J, with 14 bases between. The CDR3 is 14 residues long. CDR3 in amino acids: CASRSTGLKETQYF. The CDR3, as DNA: TGTGCCAGCAGGTCAACAGGGTTAAAAGAGACCCAGTACTTC.

The chain couples TRBV19 to TRBJ1-5; D is perhaps TRBD1 (6 bases). Germline lookup yields CDR1 LNHDA and CDR2 SQIVND (reference sequence). The CDR3 spans 15 residues. V was pared by 7 bases and J by 5 bases, with 18 bases between. The CDR3 loop is CASKSRRGGDQPQHF. The CDR3 DNA follows: TGTGCCAGTAAGTCCCGCAGGGGAGGCGATCAGCCCCAGCATTTT.

This rearrangement joins TRBV24-1 to TRBJ2-1; TRBD2 is a possible D gene (5 bases). The CDR3 contains 13 residues. V shed 3 bases and J shed 10 bases, with 12 bases lying between them. Germline lookup yields CDR1 KGHDR and CDR2 SFDVKD. CDR3 DNA: TGTGCCACCAGTGATGGGAGCCATGGGGAGCAGTTCTTC. This codes for CATSDGSHGEQFF.

This clonotype came up many times. This sequence joins TRBV11-2 and TRBJ2-7; D may match TRBD1 or TRBD2 (5 bases each). Germline V CDR1 and CDR2: SGHAT, FQNNGV. The CDR3 contains 13 residues. Trimming removed 1 base from V and 7 bases from J, with 11 bases in between. The CDR3 reads CASSLGMRGEQYF. As DNA, the CDR3 is TGTGCCAGCAGCTTAGGAATGAGGGGAGAGCAGTACTTC.

This sequence joins TRBV7-2 and TRBJ2-3; D may be TRBD2 (6 bases). Trimming removed 5 bases at V and 4 bases at J, with 13 bases between. The CDR3 loop spans 14 amino acids. Germline CDR1 is SGHTA and CDR2 is FQGNSA. The CDR3 DNA reads as TGTGCCAGCAGCAGCGGGCCCCCCCCAGATACGCAGTATTTT. This encodes CASSSGPPPDTQYF. Combining the CDR3 with reference TRBV7-2 and TRBJ2-3 gives the whole variable domain GAGVSQSPSNKVTEKGKDVELRCDPISGHTALYWYRQSLGQGLEFLIYFQGNSAPDKSGLPSDRFSAERTGGSVSTLTIQRTQQEDSAVYLCASSSGPPPDTQYFGPGTRLTVL.

This clonotype has a count of ten or more. The chain joins TRBV6-1 to TRBJ1-1, with D possibly being TRBD1 (6 bases). The V end was cut by 6 bases, the J end by 5 bases, with 13 bases between. The CDR3 is 13 residues long. CDR1 and CDR2 (germline): MNHNS, SASEGT. CDR3 coding DNA: TGTGCCAGCAGGGGGGGCGGGAGTACTGAAGCTTTCTTT. Translated: CASRGGGSTEAFF.

The chain carries TRBV18 and TRBJ1-2; D remains unclear. Germline values: CDR1 KGHSH, CDR2 LQKENI. Trimming took 2 bases from V and 2 from J, leaving 9 bases between them. CDR3 length: 14 amino acids. CDR3 in amino acids: CASSPMDSNYGYTF. The CDR3, as DNA: TGTGCCAGCTCACCAATGGATTCGAACTATGGCTACACCTTC.

This chain connects TRBV24-1 to TRBJ2-3, with D perhaps assigned TRBD1 or TRBD2 (5 bases each). The CDR3 extends over 15 amino acids. The V end was cut by 6 bases, the J end by 2 bases, with 14 bases between. The germline V gene has CDR1 KGHDR and CDR2 SFDVKD. The CDR3 bases are TGTGCCACCAGTACCCGGGGCACAGACACAGATACGCAGTATTTT. Protein product: CATSTRGTDTDTQYF.

V usage is TRBV10-3 and J usage is TRBJ2-1, with 7 nucleotides matching TRBD1. The CDR3 has 14 amino acids. The J segment lost 0 bases and the V segment lost 6 bases, leaving 2 bases of the junction unmatched. Germline lookup yields CDR1 ENHRY and CDR2 SYGVKD. The CDR3 is CAISGTDSYNEQFF. The CDR3, as DNA: TGTGCCATCAGCGGGACAGACTCCTACAATGAGCAGTTCTTC.

This clonotype was detected only once. The chain is built from TRBV2 and TRBJ1-6; TRBD1 matches 8 bases. Germline CDR1 SNHLY, CDR2 FYNNEI. This CDR3 has 14 residues. V shed 6 bases and J 9 bases; nucleotides not matched to a gene: 7. The CDR3 region has the DNA TGTGCCAGCAGGAACGGACAGGGTAGTTCACCCCTCCACTTT. Protein sequence: CASRNGQGSSPLHF.

The chain links TRBV9 to TRBJ1-2; 9 nucleotides agree with TRBD1. This CDR3 is 14 amino acids long. Per the germline V gene, CDR1 is SGDLS and CDR2 is YYNGEE. The V gene end was trimmed by 4 bases and the J gene end by 4 bases; junction bases not matched to a gene: 5. CDR3 in amino acids: CASSPEGQGYGYTF. CDR3 bases: TGTGCCAGCAGCCCCGAGGGACAGGGCTATGGCTACACCTTC. The full variable domain, its missing parts supplied by reference TRBV9 and TRBJ1-2, is DSGVTQTPKHLITATGQRVTLRCSPRSGDLSVYWYQQSLDQGLQFLIQYYNGEERAKGNILERFSAQQFPDLHSELNLSSLELGDSALYFCASSPEGQGYGYTFGSGTRLTVV.

This clonotype was seen once. The rearrangement uses TRBV19 and TRBJ1-5; D may be TRBD1 (6 bases). CDR1 and CDR2 from the germline V gene are LNHDA and SQIVND (reference sequence). Trimming stripped 3 bases from V and 3 bases from J, with 12 bases between. The CDR3 is 15 residues long. CDR3 nucleotides: TGTGCCAGTAGTATCGGCGGGACACTCAATCAGCCCCAGCATTTT. Encoded protein: CASSIGGTLNQPQHF.

This clonotype occurred a few times. The V call is TRBV20-1, the J call TRBJ2-5; 9 bases are a match to TRBD2. CDR1 DFQATT and CDR2 SNEGSKA come from the germline V gene (reference sequence). The CDR3 spans 16 residues. V shed 6 bases, J shed 2 bases, and the junction held 13 bases outside the gene matches. The CDR3 spells CSASAYPLAGQETQYF. The CDR3 coding sequence is TGCAGTGCCTCCGCCTATCCTCTAGCGGGACAAGAGACCCAGTACTTC.

This clonotype turned up a few times. This rearrangement joins TRBV7-9 to TRBJ2-1; no definite D call. Germline V gene sequence: CDR1 SEHNR, CDR2 FQNEAQ (reference sequence). Deletions cut 3 bases from V and 4 bases from J, with 4 bases between. This CDR3 region has 12 residues. CDR3 protein: CASSFRYNEQFF. The CDR3 nucleotides read TGTGCCAGCAGCTTTAGGTACAATGAGCAGTTCTTC.

This clonotype has just a few counts. The chain employs TRBV28 and TRBJ1-2; D gene ambiguous. Trimming cost V 8 bases and J 5 bases, with 9 bases left between them. The CDR3 has 11 residues. Per the germline V gene, CDR1 is MDHEN and CDR2 is SYDVKM. The CDR3 reads CASSSAYGYTF. CDR3 DNA: TGTGCCAGCTCTTCGGCTTATGGCTACACCTTC.

V gene TRBV12-3 or TRBV12-4 combines with J gene TRBJ2-2; D remains ambiguous. The CDR3 is made up of 19 amino acids. V was trimmed by 4 bases and J by 0 bases, leaving 21 bases between them. CDR3 sequence reads: CASSSRLRTAFANTGELFF. Written as DNA, the CDR3 is TGTGCCAGCAGTTCCCGGTTACGGACGGCGTTCGCGAACACCGGGGAGCTGTTTTTT.

The chain has TRBV2 and TRBJ2-2; tentative D call: TRBD1 (6 bases). V lost 7 bases and J 2 bases, leaving 11 bases between the germline ends. The CDR3 contains 14 residues. CDR1 and CDR2 from the germline V gene are SNHLY and FYNNEI. In DNA form, the CDR3 reads TGTGCCAGCAACTACGGGACAAACACCGGGGAGCTGTTTTTT. This translates into CASNYGTNTGELFF. Filled out from reference TRBV2 and TRBJ2-2, the complete variable domain reads EPEVTQTPSHQVTQMGQEVILRCVPISNHLYFYWYRQILGQKVEFLVSFYNNEISEKSEIFDDQFSVERPDGSNFTLKIRSTKLEDSAMYFCASNYGTNTGELFFGEGSRLTVL.

This clonotype showed up just a few times. The chain couples TRBV4-1 to TRBJ2-1; TRBD2 agrees at 8 bases. The germline CDR1 and CDR2 sequences are MGHRA and YSYEKL. The CDR3 contains 16 residues. The trim removed 8 bases at V and 0 bases at J, leaving 9 bases unmatched. In DNA form, the CDR3 reads TGCGCCAGCGGGACTAGGGATCTAAGCTCCTACAATGAGCAGTTCTTC. Amino acids: CASGTRDLSSYNEQFF.

The chain recombines TRBV6-2 or TRBV6-3 with TRBJ2-4; D is uncertain. CDR3 size: 15 residues. Germline loops: CDR1 MNHEY, CDR2 SVGEGT. The V end was cut by 5 bases, the J end by 0 bases, with 11 bases between. The CDR3 coding sequence is TGTGCCAGCAGTCCTACAGAGCTAGCCAAAAACATTCAGTACTTC. Translation: CASSPTELAKNIQYF.

This clonotype was seen a handful of times. The chain uses TRBV20-1 and TRBJ1-5, with unresolved D. CDR1 is DFQATT and CDR2 is SNEGSKA in the germline V gene (reference sequence). The CDR3 totals 12 residues. V lost 5 bases and J lost 5, with 10 bases in between. The CDR3 region has the DNA TGCAGTGCTTACCCCCGGGATCAGCCCCAGCATTTT. Translation gives CSAYPRDQPQHF.

The V and J genes are TRBV6-5 and TRBJ2-7; 10 nucleotides match TRBD2. With 2 bases clipped from V and 6 bases from J, the junction kept 7 bases outside the gene matches. CDR1 is MNHEY, CDR2 SVGAGI, per germline. This CDR3 is 15 amino acids long. CDR3 in DNA: TGTGCCAGCAGTTACCGTCTAGCGGGAGCTTCCGAGCAGTACTTC. Amino acid sequence: CASSYRLAGASEQYF.

The chain couples TRBV7-8 to TRBJ1-2; D call uncertain. The CDR3 runs to 14 residues. Germline-derived CDR1 and CDR2 are SGHVS and FQNEAQ. V was cut by 0 bases and J by 3 bases, with 8 bases left in between. CDR3 sequence: CASSLAPFDYGYTF. In DNA form, the CDR3 reads TGTGCCAGCAGCTTAGCGCCCTTTGACTATGGCTACACCTTC.

This chain joins TRBV29-1 and TRBJ2-1, with 14 bases aligning to TRBD2. With 5 bases clipped from V and 0 bases from J, the junction kept 6 bases outside the gene matches. In germline, CDR1 is SQVTM, CDR2 ANQGSEA. This CDR3 has 17 amino acids. CDR3: CSVMGLAGVSSYNEQFF. CDR3 coding DNA: TGCAGCGTTATGGGACTAGCGGGAGTTAGCTCCTACAATGAGCAGTTCTTC.